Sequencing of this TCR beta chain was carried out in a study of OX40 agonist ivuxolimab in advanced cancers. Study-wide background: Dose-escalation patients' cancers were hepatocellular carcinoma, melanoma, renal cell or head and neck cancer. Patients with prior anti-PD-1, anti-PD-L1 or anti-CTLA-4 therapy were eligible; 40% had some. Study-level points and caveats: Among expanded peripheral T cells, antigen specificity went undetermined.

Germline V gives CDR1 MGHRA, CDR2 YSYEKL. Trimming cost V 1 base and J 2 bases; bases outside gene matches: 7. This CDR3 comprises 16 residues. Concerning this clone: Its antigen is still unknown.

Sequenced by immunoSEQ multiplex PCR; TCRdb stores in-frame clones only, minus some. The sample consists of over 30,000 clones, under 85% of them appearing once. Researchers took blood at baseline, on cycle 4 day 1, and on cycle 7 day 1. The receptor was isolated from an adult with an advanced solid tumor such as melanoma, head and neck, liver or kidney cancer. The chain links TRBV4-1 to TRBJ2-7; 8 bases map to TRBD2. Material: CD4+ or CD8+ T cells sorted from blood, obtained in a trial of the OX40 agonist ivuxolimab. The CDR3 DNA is TGCGCCAGCAGCCAAGTCCAACTAGCGGAAGCCTACGAGCAGTACTTC. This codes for CASSQVQLAEAYEQYF.